Listed here are 12 T cell receptor beta chains from one sample, sequenced in a study of CD8+ T cells in alopecia areata. Five or six patients' sorted CD4+ cells yielded CD25+CD127- cells. cDNA prepared by RNA extraction and subsequent reverse transcription served as the template for sequencing. Clones were sequenced by immunoSEQ multiplex PCR, and TCRdb holds only the in-frame ones, with some missing. The data show around 8,000 clones, about two thirds seen once. The sequenced sample consisted of CD4+ Tregs sorted from blood. These receptors originate from a human donor with alopecia areata.

CDR3 nucleotides: TGTGCCAGCAGTTTTCCCCCGGAGTTAGGGAAATTGTCGGGGTCGATGGATACGCAGTATTTT. It yields the protein CASSFPPELGKLSGSMDTQYF. The chain carries TRBV28 and TRBJ2-3, with D perhaps TRBD2 (5 bases). The germline V and J ends were trimmed by 3 bases and 6 bases, with 34 bases remaining between them. The germline V gene has CDR1 MDHEN and CDR2 SYDVKM. The CDR3 covers 21 residues. The full variable domain, completed using reference TRBV28 and TRBJ2-3, is DVKVTQSSRYLVKRTGEKVFLECVQDMDHENMFWYRQDPGLGLRLIYFSYDVKMKEKGDIPEGYSVSREKKERFSLILESASTNQTSMYLCASSFPPELGKLSGSMDTQYFGPGTRLTVL.

The J gene is TRBJ1-2, the V gene TRBV29-1; the D is unclear. This CDR3 comprises 10 residues. Trimming cost V 4 bases and J 8 bases, with 8 bases left between them. Germline CDR1 and CDR2: SQVTM and ANQGSEA. The CDR3 protein is CSVVSPGYTF. As DNA, the CDR3 is TGCAGCGTTGTATCCCCCGGCTACACCTTC.

The chain joins TRBV5-1 to TRBJ2-5, with D possibly being TRBD1 (5 bases). Judging by the DNA end, TRBJ2-7 fits better; the J call may be wrong. The CDR3 loop spans 14 amino acids. The germline V gene has CDR1 SGHRS and CDR2 YFSETQ. CDR3 in DNA: TGCGCCAGCAGCTTGAACAGGCTAGGGTACGAGCAGTACTTC. This encodes CASSLNRLGYEQYF.

This clone was detected a few times. This rearrangement joins TRBV6-5 to TRBJ2-3; D is unresolved. This CDR3 region has 16 residues. CDR1 and CDR2 (germline): MNHEY, SVGAGI. Trimming cost V 0 bases and J 4 bases, with 14 bases left between them. The CDR3 loop reads CASSYSKVRASDTQYF. CDR3 in DNA: TGTGCCAGCAGTTACTCGAAAGTCCGGGCTTCAGATACGCAGTATTTT.

The rearrangement links TRBV6-5 to TRBJ2-7; 9 positions match TRBD1. CDR1 and CDR2 (germline): MNHEY, SVGAGI. The CDR3 is 16 residues long. V shed 0 bases, J shed 0 bases, and the junction held 3 bases outside the gene matches. Here the CDR3 DNA reads TGTGCCAGCAGTTACTCGGGGACAGGGAACTCCTACGAGCAGTACTTC. Its translation is CASSYSGTGNSYEQYF.

The J gene is TRBJ2-5, the V gene TRBV28, with a tentative D call TRBD2 (6 bases). CDR1 is MDHEN, CDR2 SYDVKM, per germline. V lost 2 bases, J lost 5 bases, and 27 bases lay in between. The length of the CDR3 is 19 residues. The CDR3 spells CASSLPMGSRRGVVETQYF. Here the CDR3 DNA reads TGTGCCAGCAGTTTACCCATGGGATCTCGGCGGGGAGTTGTGGAGACCCAGTACTTC. Full variable domain (rest looked up from reference TRBV28 and TRBJ2-5): DVKVTQSSRYLVKRTGEKVFLECVQDMDHENMFWYRQDPGLGLRLIYFSYDVKMKEKGDIPEGYSVSREKKERFSLILESASTNQTSMYLCASSLPMGSRRGVVETQYFGPGTRLLVL.

The chain combines TRBV11-2 with TRBJ1-1; D gene ambiguous. Trimming removed 1 base at V and 1 base at J, with 4 bases between. Germline CDR1 and CDR2: SGHAT and FQNNGV. This CDR3 region has 13 residues. The DNA of the CDR3 is TGTGCCAGCAGCTTAGTGGGGAACACTGAAGCTTTCTTT. Its protein product is CASSLVGNTEAFF.

This sequence joins TRBV5-6 and TRBJ1-1; D gene unclear. V gave up 1 base and J gave up 1 base, with 5 bases separating them. Germline V gene sequence: CDR1 SGHDT, CDR2 YYEEEE. The CDR3 contains 13 residues. The CDR3 loop is CASSLPPNTEAFF. The CDR3 nucleotides read TGTGCCAGCAGCTTGCCACCGAACACTGAAGCTTTCTTT.

This clone came up a few times. The V and J genes are TRBV11-2 and TRBJ2-5; D perhaps matches TRBD2 (5 bases). The length of the CDR3 is 15 residues. CDR1 is SGHAT, CDR2 FQNNGV, per germline. Trimming shortened V by 0 bases and J by 5 bases, and 13 bases separated the two germline ends. CDR3 nucleotide sequence: TGTGCCAGCAGCTTAGATAGTCCGGGCGGGGAGACCCAGTACTTC. The encoded protein is CASSLDSPGGETQYF.

The chain has TRBV9 and TRBJ2-3; D is possibly TRBD1 (6 bases). V gave up 0 bases and J gave up 2 bases, with 13 bases separating them. The CDR3 spans 16 residues. CDR1 and CDR2 from the germline V gene are SGDLS and YYNGEE. Here the CDR3 reads CASSVVSGVTTDTQYF. The CDR3 nucleotides are TGTGCCAGCAGCGTAGTTTCAGGGGTGACCACAGATACGCAGTATTTT.

In this sample, this clone turned up a few times. This chain links TRBV28 with TRBJ2-3; 11 positions agree with TRBD1. V shed 5 bases, J shed 6 bases, and the junction held 4 bases outside the gene matches. Germline loops: CDR1 MDHEN, CDR2 SYDVKM. There are 14 residues in the CDR3. For the CDR3, the DNA is TGTGCCAGCAGTCGGACAGGGGGCTGGGATACGCAGTATTTT. Its translation: CASSRTGGWDTQYF.

J is TRBJ2-1 and V is TRBV7-9, with TRBD2 matching 9 bases. Germline V gene sequence: CDR1 SEHNR, CDR2 FQNEAQ (reference sequence). The CDR3 runs to 17 residues. The J segment lost 0 bases and the V segment lost 1 base, leaving 4 bases of the junction unmatched. The chain's CDR3 is CASSLVRGGSSYNEQFF. In DNA form, the CDR3 reads TGTGCCAGCAGCTTAGTGCGGGGGGGAAGCTCCTACAATGAGCAGTTCTTC.